Below, one TCR beta chain is given with its context. These data originate in a study of PD-L1 blockade in urothelial cancer. Study context: Male sex and bladder-origin urothelial cancer characterized about 85% of the 29 patients. The median number of T cells present in blood samples was 130,000 to 150,000.

Method: immunoSEQ multiplex PCR; TCRdb's copy keeps in-frame clones and lacks some. The sample holds about 85,000 clones, approximately 81% seen once. Documented time point: pretreatment peripheral blood. The V gene end was trimmed by 0 bases and the J gene end by 3 bases; junction bases not matched to a gene: 4. The CDR3 covers 15 residues. Germline V gene lookup returns CDR1 SGDLS and CDR2 YYNGEE. Material: PBMCs, obtained around atezolizumab (anti-PD-L1) treatment. The clonotype comes from a man between 60 and 70 years old with urothelial cancer. The gene calls are TRBV9 and TRBJ2-5; the match to TRBD2 covers 8 bases. The CDR3 loop is CASSVGGGPKETQYF. In nucleotides, the CDR3 is TGTGCCAGCAGCGTAGGCGGGGGGCCTAAAGAGACCCAGTACTTC.